This T cell receptor (beta chain) was sequenced for a study of cytomegalovirus exposure and HLA in healthy donors (dated 2017 in TCRdb). Notes on the research overall: In an earlier analysis of approximately 500 of the donors, 276 Gb of sequence data and 117 million unique TCR beta sequences from 180 million or so T cells were reported. Roughly 300 gigabases of sequencing data and tens of millions of unique TCR sequences made up an early release that covered some 640 HLA-typed donors. Of the roughly 400 genotyped donors, approximately 80% were placed in the genetic ancestry cluster associated with self-reported Caucasian donors. The study aimed to test whether signatures of past pathogen exposure could be identified by cataloging public T cell receptors. The study profiled the T cell repertoires of under 850 subjects by immunosequencing and related them to cytomegalovirus serostatus. A separate validation cohort of about 110 different subjects was used in addition to the roughly 670-subject first cohort. To predict cytomegalovirus infection status, the study brought together high-throughput TCR immunosequencing, statistical association of individual TCRs with disease status, and machine learning. A later analysis re-examined previously published TCR beta repertoires from more than 650 donors and added high-resolution HLA genotyping to investigate patterns of TCR occurrence. Rather than using new phenotypic data, the later analysis identified candidate immune exposures from TCR beta sequences and from how often those sequences occurred across donors. To decide whether each TCR beta V gene segment behaved as functional or pseudogenic, an earlier analysis of approximately 590 of the donors relied on high-throughput TCR beta sequencing. Donor age, sex, ethnicity and CMV serostatus were collected together with the repertoire data. A later genetic analysis used genome-wide SNP genotypes for about 65% of the 666 donors, treating that subset as a discovery cohort. All discovery cohort repertoires had been generated on a single sequencing platform. Both class I and class II loci were covered by HLA typing, at four-digit resolution. The number of typed donors differed by locus: about 620-640 for A, B, C, DRB1 and DQB1; 500 to 550 for DQA1; 600 to 610 for DPA1; and about 450 for DPB1. Because of strong linkage in the cohort, roughly five DR-DQ haplotypes were treated as single units for association and clustering. Across roughly 420 genotyped donors of the cohort, an average of approximately 200,000 unique TCR beta nucleotide sequences per donor were sequenced, and 15% to 20% of those sequences were non-productive.

Overall results and qualifications from the work: Because counts were too low, 15 or so rarely observed V segments, including chromosome 9 orphons, were excluded from the earlier analysis of about 500 of the donors. V-gene and J-gene trimming of TCR beta chains was associated with a missense DCLRE1C variant in a later genetic analysis, and the association was replicated in an independent cohort. At a false discovery rate of 0.05, a later analysis linked 16,000 or so TCR beta sequences to specific HLA alleles. In the study, 150 to 200 TCR beta chains were listed as associated with cytomegalovirus. According to a later analysis, TCR association rates differed among HLA loci, with DRB1 alleles showing the most associated TCRs and HLA-C alleles showing the fewest. Because HLA typing was unavailable for some donors at each locus, only the typed subset was used in association tests. In a later genetic analysis, fewer N-insertions in productive TCRs were reported among donors in an Asian-associated ancestry cluster than the roughly 700-donor mean. Some IMGT-functional V segments, including TRBV6-2 and TRBV6-3, could not be distinguished by the 87-base-pair reads and were therefore excluded. The classifier was reported to diagnose cytomegalovirus status with high specificity and sensitivity in both the original and validation cohorts. The authors suggested that the approach could potentially be generalized to other disease states and immunological phenotypes. A further reported finding was that TCR beta sequences accurately predicted the HLA-A and HLA-B alleles for most subjects in the first cohort. When HLA alleles, especially DR and DQ, strongly co-occurred, TCR associations were difficult to assign to individual alleles. Several of the top co-occurrence clusters appeared to be linked to parvovirus B19, influenza, CMV and Epstein-Barr virus, according to a later analysis. Sequencing depth was assumed to be roughly uniform across donors in the presence/absence analyses, though that assumption may not hold. Linkage disequilibrium might explain the correlated functional status among segregating V segments, but an unknown experimental factor could not be excluded. Across donors, most TCR sequences were observed very rarely, whereas some public TCRs were present in many individuals. In a later analysis, most CMV-associated TCR beta chains were found to appear HLA-restricted, with HLA associations seemingly driven largely by CMV exposure. Immune exposure information for the cohort was limited to CMV serostatus. An earlier analysis of approximately 530 of the donors showed that most TCR beta V segments appeared in productive rearrangements either about 87% or about 30% of the time, which broadly matched IMGT annotations. A few of the identified cytomegalovirus-associated TCR beta chains were confirmed in vitro to be specific for cytomegalovirus antigens. Only TCR beta chains were sequenced in this cohort, and the absence of alpha or paired-chain data limited detectable features. In a later analysis, HLA-associated TCR beta chains were found to be more clonally expanded and to have lower generation probabilities than equally common non-associated chains. The sequencing pipeline was judged likely to have produced a cluster of highly shared sequence variants as a technical artifact.

In the case of this clone: Its binding antigen is unknown. No base-level quality is on record; no much larger clone is a single base apart.

In total, fewer than 750 healthy bone marrow donors made up the cohort. All cohort members were sampled while nominally healthy, although unrecorded immune exposures were likely present. The donor tested CMV seronegative and was one of the 352 seronegative cohort members. Every donor gave a peripheral blood sample, and the peripheral blood mononuclear cells from that sample were used for TCR beta sequencing. Genomic DNA extraction from the blood cell samples was performed with the Qiagen DNeasy Blood Extraction Kit. Libraries were constructed by the immunoSEQ multiplex PCR assay. For the multiplex PCR, a mixture combining 60 forward primers for TCR Vbeta segments and 13 reverse primers for TCR Jbeta segments was used. The CDR3 region of rearranged TCR beta genes was amplified from genomic DNA with a multiplex PCR assay. On the Illumina HiSeq System, the amplified TCR beta libraries were sequenced as 87-base-pair reads. The authors processed their data as follows. A later analysis tallied some 79 million unique TCR beta chains across the 650 to 750 repertoires, and some 12 million of those chains were shared by two or more donors. A nearest-neighbor algorithm error-corrected the raw reads and collapsed the reads into unique sequences, merging closely related sequences to remove PCR and sequencing errors. CDR3 sequences were aligned to IMGT reference sequences to assign V, D and J gene segments. For a sequence to be retained, a match of at least six nucleotides was required to both a V gene segment and a J gene segment. A rearrangement was called productive if the CDR3 had no stop codons and remained in frame with V and J, and every other rearrangement was called non-productive. CDR3 was defined according to IMGT convention as the region running from the second conserved V-encoded cysteine to the conserved J-encoded phenylalanine. The earlier analysis of about 530 of the donors excluded any sequence lacking an unambiguous match to a single V gene segment. In an earlier analysis of 587 of the donors, V segments were called functional above 56.7% productive rearrangements and were called segregating when the between-donor standard deviation exceeded 5%. A statistical classification framework was built to diagnose cytomegalovirus status from the catalog of TCR beta chain sequences. A later analysis assigned V and J genes by comparing TCR nucleotide sequences with IMGT/GENE-DB human TR gene sequences. Using the TCRdist pipeline, a later analysis assigned CDR3 sequences along with most-parsimonious VDJ recombination scenarios. In a later analysis, every TCR beta chain was defined by the combination of its CDR3 amino acid sequence and its V-gene family, and reads without a unique V-gene family were dropped. In a later analysis, 450 to 600 highly shared, low-generation-probability nucleotide sequences were removed to address suspected cross-contamination and a sequencing artifact. In a later analysis, a clonal expansion index for each public chain was calculated from normalized within-repertoire ranks of inferred template counts. A later analysis computed generation probabilities with a VDJ recombination model fitted to out-of-frame rearrangements, and checked the results against IGoR. A later analysis scored TCR-TCR, TCR-HLA and TCR-CMV co-occurrence with hypergeometric tests, applying a repertoire-size bias correction to TCR pairs. To estimate false discovery rates, a later analysis permuted the HLA or CMV assignments 20 times. In a later analysis, co-occurring TCRs were grouped with DBSCAN, and TCRdist sequence similarity was added when clustering was performed within HLA-allele-positive subsets. Repertoires with fewer than 30,000 or more than 120,000 public chains, plus five repertoires with anomalous nucleotide sharing, were excluded from co-occurrence clustering. The immuneACCESS repertoire file appears here via TCRdb, limited to in-frame rearrangements. These files lack a portion of the clones; in checked studies, under half of the deficit traces to unresolved V genes, and the cause of the others is not known. V and J calls plus clone size are reproduced from that table; the DNA served to infer D and trimming. The sample has about 200,000 clones on record, 65% to 90% of them singletons. The ten most abundant clones make up approximately 2.1% of the sample.

In the germline V gene (reference sequence), CDR1 corresponds to SEHNR and CDR2 to FQNEAQ. V is reduced by 3 bases and J by 5 bases, leaving a spacing of 14 bases between them. The CDR3 runs 15 amino acids, cysteine and phenylalanine included. Solely the CDR3 DNA is kept, with 45 bases framed from the first base. Specimen: PBMCs. This receptor was taken from a woman between 50 and 59 years old in good health and CMV-seronegative. The chain joins TRBV7-9 to TRBJ1-3; D gene: possibly TRBD1, on 5 matching bases. The CDR3 has the sequence CASSFPGGGRNTIYF. The nucleotide sequence is given as TGTGCCAGCAGCTTCCCTGGGGGAGGAAGAAACACCATATATTTT.